The 26 T cell receptor beta chains below all came from one sample that was sequenced in a study of cytomegalovirus exposure and HLA in healthy donors. PCR was performed using 60 Vbeta and 13 Jbeta primers. Only in-frame clones appear in the TCRdb table, and some are missing; sequencing was by immunoSEQ multiplex PCR. This sample lists 75,000 to 95,000 clones; its ten largest clones have roughly 1.5%. Sequencing was carried out using PBMCs. These receptor sequences come from a woman aged 55-69 years in good health and CMV-seronegative.

The V gene is TRBV5-1, the J gene TRBJ2-1; TRBD2 matches 16 bases. Trimming took 0 bases from V and 9 from J; bases not matched to a gene: 3. Germline loops: CDR1 SGHRS, CDR2 YFSETQ. The length of the CDR3 is 16 residues. CDR3 protein: CASSLGGLAGGVEQFF. For the CDR3, the DNA is TGCGCCAGCAGCTTGGGGGGACTAGCGGGAGGGGTTGAGCAGTTCTTC.

CDR3 coding DNA: TGTGCCAGCAGCCTACAGGGCACCGGGGAGCTGTTTTTT. Amino acid sequence: CASSLQGTGELFF. The genes are TRBV28 and TRBJ2-2, with D tentatively TRBD1 (6 bases). Germline assignment: CDR1 MDHEN and CDR2 SYDVKM. The CDR3 is 13 amino acids. The V end lost 6 bases, the J end lost 4 bases, and 9 bases lay between the germline ends. The variable domain in full, completed from reference TRBV28 and TRBJ2-2, reads DVKVTQSSRYLVKRTGEKVFLECVQDMDHENMFWYRQDPGLGLRLIYFSYDVKMKEKGDIPEGYSVSREKKERFSLILESASTNQTSMYLCASSLQGTGELFFGEGSRLTVL.

The rearrangement joins TRBV15 to TRBJ2-7, with 10 nucleotides matching TRBD1. Trimming cost V 5 bases and J 5 bases; bases outside gene matches: 9. Germline V gives CDR1 LNHNV, CDR2 YYDKDF (reference sequence). This CDR3 has 15 residues. The chain's CDR3 is CATSGSRDRGDEQYF. CDR3 coding DNA: TGTGCCACCAGCGGATCGCGGGACAGGGGTGACGAGCAGTACTTC.

CDR3 bases: TGTGCCAGCAGTGAACAGGGAAACTCTGGAAACACCATATATTTT. Its protein product is CASSEQGNSGNTIYF. The chain uses TRBV2 and TRBJ1-3, with a weak D call TRBD1 (5 bases). Looked up from germline, CDR1 is SNHLY and CDR2 is FYNNEI. The V gene lost 2 bases and the J gene lost 0 bases, with 8 bases spanning the gap. The CDR3 spans 15 residues.

The J gene is TRBJ2-1, the V gene TRBV9, with TRBD2 matching over 12 bases. Trimming cost V 5 bases and J 7 bases; bases outside gene matches: 13. CDR1 and CDR2 (germline): SGDLS, YYNGEE. This CDR3 is 17 amino acids long. CDR3 coding DNA: TGTGCCAGCAGAAGGGGGCTAGCGGGAGGGCGGGGTAATGAGCAGTTCTTC. It translates to CASRRGLAGGRGNEQFF.

V usage is TRBV19 and J usage is TRBJ2-7, with a possible D match to TRBD1 (6 bases). Germline lookup yields CDR1 LNHDA and CDR2 SQIVND (reference sequence). With 3 bases removed from V and 8 bases from J, the gap between germline ends came to 8 bases. This CDR3 comprises 11 residues. The CDR3 reads CASSIGTKQYF. The CDR3 bases are TGTGCCAGTAGTATCGGGACAAAGCAGTACTTC.

This chain uses TRBV29-1 with TRBJ2-5, with TRBD2 identical over 8 bases. Losses at the gene ends were 6 bases for V and 7 bases for J; bases not matched to a gene: 7. Germline assignment: CDR1 SQVTM and CDR2 ANQGSEA. The length of the CDR3 is 12 residues. CDR3 nucleotide sequence: TGCAGCGTGGCGGGAGGTAGTTGGACCCAGTACTTC. Amino acid sequence: CSVAGGSWTQYF.

The rearrangement uses TRBV19 and TRBJ2-3, with TRBD2 matching 11 bases. CDR1 LNHDA and CDR2 SQIVND come from the germline V gene (reference sequence). V gave up 4 bases and J gave up 0 bases; unmatched junction bases: 3. This CDR3 contains 16 residues. CDR3 sequence: CASSTGLAESTDTQYF. The CDR3, as DNA: TGTGCCAGTAGTACGGGACTAGCGGAGAGCACAGATACGCAGTATTTT.

Turning to this clone: An end of the junction does not agree with germline; a read error may underlie this. The chain links TRBV7-2 to TRBJ2-5; D is undetermined. Germline CDR1 is SGHTA and CDR2 is FQGNSA. This CDR3 has 11 amino acids. The CDR3 here is CASSFGESQYF. CDR3 nucleotides: TGTGCCAGCAGCTTCGGTGAGAGCCAGTACTTC.

CDR3 region: CAITGTGAFSGANVLTF. DNA for the CDR3: TGTGCCATCACTGGGACAGGGGCTTTCTCTGGGGCCAACGTCCTGACTTTC. The chain couples TRBV10-3 to TRBJ2-6, with TRBD1 matching over 10 bases. V lost 7 bases to trimming and J lost 0 bases; unmatched junction nucleotides: 6. The CDR3 runs to 17 residues. The germline V gene encodes CDR1 ENHRY and CDR2 SYGVKD.

The CDR3 DNA sequence: TGTGCCAGCAGCTTAGTCCCGGACAGTTACAATGAGCAGTTCTTC. This sequence encodes CASSLVPDSYNEQFF. The V and J genes are TRBV7-2 and TRBJ2-1; D is possibly TRBD1 (6 bases). With 1 base removed from V and 4 bases from J, the gap between germline ends came to 11 bases. The CDR3 sequence is 15 residues long. CDR1 and CDR2 (germline): SGHTA, FQGNSA.

CDR3 DNA: TGTGCCAGCAGCATGGACAGGGACGGGGAGCAGTACTTC. Its protein product is CASSMDRDGEQYF. The chain is built from TRBV5-6 and TRBJ2-5; 8 bases map to TRBD1. Germline V gene data show CDR1 as SGHDT and CDR2 as YYEEEE. The CDR3 consists of 13 residues. V lost 4 bases to trimming and J lost 11 bases; unmatched junction nucleotides: 10.

For this clone: An end of the junction differs from the germline gene, which may be a read error. The V call is TRBV5-4, the J call TRBJ2-1; TRBD1 is a possible D gene (7 bases). Per germline, CDR1 SGHNT and CDR2 YYREEE (reference sequence). CDR3 length: 15 amino acids. The CDR3 protein is CASGRDRYSYNGQFF. The DNA for the CDR3 is TGTGCCAGCGGGCGGGACAGATACTCCTACAATGGGCAGTTCTTC.

This chain uses TRBV11-3 with TRBJ1-1; 8 nucleotides align to TRBD1. From germline, CDR1 is SGHNT and CDR2 YENEEA. This CDR3 has 15 amino acids. Trimming removed 5 bases from V and 1 base from J; junction bases left unmatched: 6. The CDR3 is CASSAWTGPNTEAFF. In DNA form, the CDR3 reads TGTGCCAGCAGCGCATGGACAGGGCCGAACACTGAAGCTTTCTTT.

The chain uses TRBV18 and TRBJ2-2; D perhaps matches TRBD1 (6 bases). The germline gives CDR1 KGHSH, CDR2 LQKENI. This CDR3 comprises 16 residues. The V end was cut by 4 bases, the J end by 1 base, with 13 bases between. The CDR3 DNA reads as TGTGCCAGCTCACAATTGACAGGCCTGAACACCGGGGAGCTGTTTTTT. This codes for CASSQLTGLNTGELFF.

The chain couples TRBV28 to TRBJ1-3; the D gene is possibly TRBD1 (5 bases). V lost 4 bases, J lost 0 bases, and 13 bases lay in between. CDR3 length: 16 residues. The germline gives CDR1 MDHEN, CDR2 SYDVKM. The CDR3 DNA is TGTGCCAGCAGTTCAGCGACAGTAAGCTCTGGAAACACCATATATTTT. It translates to CASSSATVSSGNTIYF.

The CDR3 DNA sequence: TGTGCCAGCAGACCCCAGGGGGTACGGGGAAACACCATATATTTT. It translates to CASRPQGVRGNTIYF. The chain uses TRBV25-1 and TRBJ1-3; 7 bases fit TRBD1. Unmatched junction bases numbered 9, after V lost 6 bases and J lost 4 bases. This CDR3 has 15 residues. Germline V gene sequence: CDR1 MGHDK, CDR2 SYGVNS.

The V and J genes are TRBV7-8 and TRBJ2-5; the D is unclear. The CDR3 contains 14 residues. The germline V and J ends were trimmed by 2 bases and 3 bases, with 10 bases remaining between them. CDR1 is SGHVS and CDR2 is FQNEAQ in the germline V gene. CDR3 sequence reads: CASSLWAEKETQYF. The CDR3 DNA is TGTGCCAGCAGCTTATGGGCAGAAAAAGAGACCCAGTACTTC.

The gene calls are TRBV18 and TRBJ2-5; possibly TRBD1 for D (5 bases). Germline assignment: CDR1 KGHSH and CDR2 LQKENI. CDR3 size: 15 residues. V was trimmed by 3 bases and J by 2 bases, leaving 13 bases between them. This CDR3 reads CASSPSGQKQETQYF. The CDR3 DNA reads as TGTGCCAGCTCACCCTCCGGACAAAAACAAGAGACCCAGTACTTC.

J is TRBJ2-1 and V is TRBV13; possibly TRBD1 for D (7 bases). Trimming left V 5 bases short and J 7 bases short, with 15 bases between. The CDR3 is 14 residues long. Germline V gene sequence: CDR1 PRHDT, CDR2 FYEKMQ (reference sequence). The CDR3 nucleotides are TGTGCCAGCAGCGCGGACCCAGGGGGGAATGAGCAGTTCTTC. Its protein product is CASSADPGGNEQFF.

CDR3 loop: CASSPTGGAKNIQYF. CDR3 sequence (DNA): TGCGCCAGCAGCCCGACAGGGGGAGCCAAAAACATTCAGTACTTC. V usage is TRBV4-1 and J usage is TRBJ2-4; 9 nucleotides align to TRBD1. V was pared by 4 bases and J by 0 bases, with 1 base of the junction left unmatched. Per germline, CDR1 MGHRA and CDR2 YSYEKL. This CDR3 region has 15 residues.

The chain recombines TRBV10-3 with TRBJ2-1; D perhaps matches TRBD1 (6 bases). CDR1 and CDR2 from the germline V gene are ENHRY and SYGVKD. The CDR3 loop spans 19 amino acids. V lost 4 bases and J lost 4, with 26 bases in between. The CDR3 loop reads CAISGWVDRSYDTYNEQFF. CDR3 bases: TGTGCCATCAGTGGGTGGGTTGACAGGTCCTACGACACTTACAATGAGCAGTTCTTC.

This clone is labeled medium-sized based on frequency. This sequence joins TRBV28 and TRBJ1-4; 12 nucleotides line up with TRBD1. The length of the CDR3 is 15 residues. J lost 8 bases, V lost 7 bases, and 8 bases had no gene match. CDR1 and CDR2 from the germline V gene are MDHEN and SYDVKM. The CDR3, as DNA: TGTGCCAGCACCGGAGGGGACAGGGGGCGCGAAAAACTGTTTTTT. As protein: CASTGGDRGREKLFF.

This sequence joins TRBV19 and TRBJ2-7, with 9 nucleotides matching TRBD1. The CDR3 runs 16 residues. Trimming cost V 4 bases and J 5 bases; bases outside gene matches: 12. Germline loops: CDR1 LNHDA, CDR2 SQIVND (reference sequence). The CDR3 nucleotides read TGTGCCAGTAGTAATTTACCGGGACAGGGAGTCAACGAGCAGTACTTC. Amino acid sequence: CASSNLPGQGVNEQYF.

CDR3 bases: TGTGCCATCAGTTCGTCAACAGGGGCCGGCACAGATACGCAGTATTTT. Translating gives CAISSSTGAGTDTQYF. The chain has TRBV10-3 and TRBJ2-3; 7 nucleotides line up with TRBD1. From germline, CDR1 is ENHRY and CDR2 SYGVKD. V was pared by 5 bases and J by 1 base, with 9 bases of the junction left unmatched. There are 16 residues in the CDR3.

The CDR3 here is CASRTQGSNTEAFF. The DNA for the CDR3 is TGTGCCAGCAGGACACAGGGGTCTAACACTGAAGCTTTCTTT. V usage is TRBV11-1 and J usage is TRBJ1-1; 7 nucleotides match TRBD1. Germline-derived CDR1 and CDR2 are SGHAT and FQDESV (reference sequence). The CDR3 totals 14 residues. After removal of 6 bases from V and 2 bases from J, the junction contained 6 bases not matched to a gene.